Shown below are 12 T cell receptor beta chains from a single sample sequenced in a study of cytomegalovirus exposure and HLA in healthy donors. PCR was performed using 60 Vbeta and 13 Jbeta primers. The method was immunoSEQ multiplex PCR; TCRdb's version includes in-frame clones alone and lacks a portion of them. The sample lists about 160,000 clones, over 75% seen once, with 0.98% in the top ten. Source material: PBMCs. Receptors originate from a woman aged 45-65 years in good health and CMV-seropositive.

This clone was seen only a few times. This rearrangement joins TRBV7-9 to TRBJ1-1, with 9 positions matching TRBD1. The V segment lost 4 bases and the J segment 6 bases; nucleotides outside the gene matches: 3. Germline V lookup: CDR1 SEHNR, CDR2 FQNEAQ (reference sequence). This CDR3 has 13 residues. CDR3 DNA sequence: TGTGCCAGCAGCTCCCGACAGGGGGCTGAAGCTTTCTTT. As protein: CASSSRQGAEAFF. Full variable domain (outside the CDR3, taken from reference TRBV7-9 and TRBJ1-1): DTGVSQNPRHKITKRGQNVTFRCDPISEHNRLYWYRQTLGQGPEFLTYFQNEAQLEKSRLLSDRFSAERPKGSFSTLEIQRTEQGDSAMYLCASSSRQGAEAFFGQGTRLTVV.

The CDR3 reads CASSQRTVNYGYTF. The CDR3 DNA reads as TGCGCCAGCAGCCAAAGGACAGTGAACTATGGCTACACCTTC. The chain links TRBV4-1 to TRBJ1-2; the D gene is possibly TRBD1 (6 bases). Germline V gene lookup returns CDR1 MGHRA and CDR2 YSYEKL. V dropped 2 bases and J dropped 2 bases, with 9 bases sitting between them. This CDR3 region has 14 residues.

The chain joins TRBV6-5 to TRBJ1-2, with TRBD1 matching 7 bases. CDR1 is MNHEY, CDR2 SVGAGI, per germline. Trimming removed 5 bases from V and 6 bases from J; junction bases left unmatched: 9. This CDR3 spans 14 amino acids. The CDR3 loop is CASSATGLDHGYTF. CDR3 in DNA: TGTGCCAGCAGTGCGACAGGGCTGGACCATGGCTACACCTTC.

The V call is TRBV7-9, the J call TRBJ2-1; 12 bases fit TRBD2. Germline loops: CDR1 SEHNR, CDR2 FQNEAQ (reference sequence). Trimming removed 6 bases from V and 8 bases from J; junction bases left unmatched: 5. This CDR3 contains 14 residues. The CDR3 reads CASSTSGGRDEQFF. The CDR3 bases are TGTGCCAGCAGTACTAGCGGGGGGAGGGATGAGCAGTTCTTC.

The rearrangement joins TRBV7-9 to TRBJ1-4; D perhaps matches TRBD1 (6 bases). With 0 bases removed from V and 8 bases from J, the gap between germline ends came to 16 bases. The CDR3 contains 16 residues. Germline values: CDR1 SEHNR, CDR2 FQNEAQ (reference sequence). The CDR3 protein is CASSLAGSQGREKLFF. In DNA, the CDR3 is TGTGCCAGCAGCTTAGCGGGATCGCAGGGGCGGGAAAAACTGTTTTTT.

V is TRBV5-1 and J is TRBJ1-5, with a tentative D call TRBD1 (6 bases). The CDR3 extends over 15 amino acids. Trimming left V 0 bases short and J 6 bases short, with 13 bases between. In germline, CDR1 is SGHRS, CDR2 YFSETQ. The CDR3 nucleotides read TGCGCCAGCAGCTTGGAAGGGGGTTGGAGTCAGCCCCAGCATTTT. It specifies CASSLEGGWSQPQHF.

This chain links TRBV6-6 with TRBJ2-5; 10 bases are shared with TRBD1. The J call is in doubt because the DNA end fits TRBJ2-7 better. CDR1 and CDR2 from the germline V gene are MNHNY and SVGAGI (reference sequence). This CDR3 has 15 amino acids. The CDR3 loop reads CASRQTGGKGYEQYF. The CDR3 DNA reads TGTGCCAGCAGACAGACAGGGGGCAAGGGATACGAGCAGTACTTC.

The V gene is TRBV5-1, the J gene TRBJ1-6; D possibly corresponds to TRBD1 (5 bases). CDR3 length equals 15 residues. Germline lookup yields CDR1 SGHRS and CDR2 YFSETQ. The germline V and J ends were trimmed by 4 bases and 9 bases, with 17 bases remaining between them. CDR3 DNA sequence: TGCGCCAGCAGCCCCGATGGGACTTCGGTTTCACCCCTCCACTTT. This codes for CASSPDGTSVSPLHF.

The chain recombines TRBV9 with TRBJ1-1; D call uncertain. Germline CDR1 is SGDLS and CDR2 is YYNGEE. The germline V and J ends were trimmed by 3 bases and 3 bases, with 12 bases remaining between them. The CDR3 is 14 residues long. CDR3 in DNA: TGTGCCAGCAGCGGAGGAGAGTGGGACACTGAAGCTTTCTTT. It codes for CASSGGEWDTEAFF.

The chain has TRBV5-6 and TRBJ2-2, with D unclear. V gave up 2 bases and J gave up 0 bases, with 14 bases separating them. Germline CDR1 reads SGHDT; CDR2 reads YYEEEE. There are 17 residues in the CDR3. CDR3: CASSFEAHITNTGELFF. The CDR3 DNA sequence: TGTGCCAGCAGCTTCGAGGCACACATCACGAACACCGGGGAGCTGTTTTTT.

The rearrangement links TRBV19 to TRBJ1-5; D uncertain. The V gene's germline CDR1 is LNHDA and CDR2 SQIVND (reference sequence). Trimming removed 3 bases from V and 6 bases from J, with 6 bases in between. There are 12 residues in the CDR3. Here the CDR3 DNA reads TGTGCCAGTAGTATCGAGAGTCAGCCCCAGCATTTT. It encodes CASSIESQPQHF.

This chain uses TRBV5-4 with TRBJ2-4; 10 bases map to TRBD2. V was pared by 3 bases and J by 3 bases, with 9 bases of the junction left unmatched. Per the germline V gene, CDR1 is SGHNT and CDR2 is YYREEE (reference sequence). The CDR3 has 17 amino acids. The CDR3 reads CASSWERGGGGKNIQYF. DNA for the CDR3: TGTGCCAGCAGCTGGGAGCGGGGGGGCGGGGGCAAAAACATTCAGTACTTC.